Listed here are 5 T cell receptor beta chains from one sample, sequenced in a study of blood T cell repertoires in COVID-19. Repertoires were generated with immunoSEQ multiplex PCR, while TCRdb's copy carries only in-frame clones and drops some. Among about 55,000 clones listed, 82% were seen once. The sample consisted of peripheral blood. These receptors were collected from a man at least 80 years old with COVID-19, enrolled during active disease.

The CDR3 spells CASSAEVLGNYGYTF. Written as DNA, the CDR3 is TGTGCCAGCAGTGCGGAGGTTCTGGGCAACTATGGCTACACCTTC. This chain uses TRBV25-1 with TRBJ1-2; D is unresolved. The CDR3 runs 15 residues. Looked up from germline, CDR1 is MGHDK and CDR2 is SYGVNS. Trimming took off 4 bases at V and 2 bases at J, with 14 bases between the two ends.

The sample holds a few counts of this clone. The chain links TRBV28 to TRBJ1-2; 7 positions match TRBD1. J gave up 0 bases and V 5 bases, and 6 bases lay outside the gene matches. The CDR3 covers 15 residues. Germline CDR1 and CDR2: MDHEN and SYDVKM. CDR3 sequence reads: CASSPTGTSNYGYTF. CDR3 sequence (DNA): TGTGCCAGCAGTCCGACAGGGACCTCTAACTATGGCTACACCTTC.

The chain employs TRBV7-2 and TRBJ2-3; 11 nucleotides match TRBD2. This CDR3 contains 15 residues. V lost 3 bases and J lost 6; bases outside the gene matches: 5. CDR1 SGHTA and CDR2 FQGNSA come from the germline V gene. CDR3 amino acids: CASSFIAGGPDTQYF. CDR3 nucleotide sequence: TGTGCCAGCAGCTTCATAGCGGGAGGGCCGGATACGCAGTATTTT.

The CDR3: CASNPSGGGGNTIYF. CDR3 in DNA: TGTGCCAGCAACCCATCAGGTGGAGGGGGAAACACCATATATTTT. The rearrangement links TRBV7-2 to TRBJ1-3, with no clear D. The CDR3 consists of 15 residues. V was pared by 7 bases and J by 4 bases, with 17 bases between. CDR1 and CDR2 (germline): SGHTA, FQGNSA.

V usage is TRBV11-1 and J usage is TRBJ2-3; 10 positions agree with TRBD2. The CDR3 is 13 amino acids. Germline V lookup: CDR1 SGHAT, CDR2 FQDESV (reference sequence). DNA for the CDR3: TGTGCACAGGCTAGCGGGAGAGGAGATACGCAGTATTTT. Amino acid sequence: CAQASGRGDTQYF.